Presented here are 17 T cell receptor beta chains from one specimen sequenced in a study of CD8 T cells in Susac syndrome. Random hexamers were used to reverse transcribe the RNA input (roughly 0.5 to 1 ug). TCRdb re-derived calls from the immunoSEQ multiplex PCR reads in MiXCR, one entry per CDR3 protein. This table holds under 70,000 distinct CDR3 sequences, around 95% found once. The sample consisted of CD8+ T cells from PBMCs. The receptors originated from a human donor with Susac syndrome.

The rearrangement uses TRBV27 and TRBJ2-2; D uncertain. V dropped 0 bases and J dropped 3 bases, with 8 bases sitting between them. CDR1 is MNHEY and CDR2 is SMNVEV in the germline V gene (reference sequence). This CDR3 spans 15 amino acids. The CDR3 sequence: CASSLSPRHTGELFF. In DNA form, the CDR3 reads TGTGCCAGCAGTTTATCCCCCAGGCACACCGGGGAGCTGTTTTTT.

This rearrangement joins TRBV9 to TRBJ2-1, with D hard to call. There are 12 residues in the CDR3. Germline CDR1 is SGDLS and CDR2 is YYNGEE. V was pared by 3 bases and J by 8 bases, with 9 bases between. CDR3 coding DNA: TGTGCCAGCAGCGGCGAAGGGTATGAGCAGTTCTTC. This sequence encodes CASSGEGYEQFF.

The J gene is TRBJ2-3, the V gene TRBV19; unclear D gene. In germline, CDR1 is LNHDA, CDR2 SQIVND (reference sequence). The CDR3 runs to 16 residues. Between the trimmed V and J ends, which lost 5 bases and 2 bases, there was a span of 17 bases. In DNA, the CDR3 is TGTGCCAGTAGTTCCACGGGTGTAATCCTCACAGATACGCAGTATTTT. This codes for CASSSTGVILTDTQYF.

The gene calls are TRBV3-1 and TRBJ2-1, with D hard to call. Deletions cut 0 bases from V and 4 bases from J, with 10 bases between. Germline assignment: CDR1 LGHDT and CDR2 YNNKEL (reference sequence). The CDR3 loop spans 15 amino acids. The CDR3 reads CASSQDKYEYNEQFF. Here the CDR3 DNA reads TGTGCCAGCAGCCAAGATAAATACGAGTACAATGAGCAGTTCTTC.

The CDR3 loop reads CASSWGLGSYEQYF. The CDR3 DNA reads as TGCGCCAGCAGCTGGGGTCTAGGGAGTTACGAGCAGTACTTC. V gene TRBV5-1 combines with J gene TRBJ2-7; D might be TRBD2 (5 bases). Trimming left V 3 bases short and J 4 bases short, with 14 bases between. This CDR3 contains 14 residues. CDR1 and CDR2 from the germline V gene are SGHRS and YFSETQ.

This CDR3 reads CASSFGQGFHQPQHF. The DNA of the CDR3 is TGTGCCAGCAGCTTCGGGCAGGGGTTTCATCAGCCCCAGCATTTT. J is TRBJ1-5 and V is TRBV5-6; D may be TRBD1 (6 bases). The CDR3 has 15 residues. Germline values: CDR1 SGHDT, CDR2 YYEEEE. Between the trimmed V and J ends, which lost 2 bases and 5 bases, there was a span of 14 bases.

This clonotype was found once. The CDR3 DNA sequence: TGCAGTGCTGCCCGGGACAGGGTTATCCACGAGCAGTACTTC. As protein: CSAARDRVIHEQYF. The V call is TRBV20-1, the J call TRBJ2-7; 9 nucleotides align to TRBD1. The CDR3 sequence is 14 residues long. The trim removed 5 bases at V and 5 bases at J, leaving 10 bases unmatched. Germline V gene lookup returns CDR1 DFQATT and CDR2 SNEGSKA (reference sequence).

The CDR3 DNA follows: TGTGCCAGCAGCTTAGTCCCTGAAGGAGCTTTCTTT. Residues: CASSLVPEGAFF. This chain joins TRBV7-9 and TRBJ1-1; D is unclear. The CDR3 runs to 12 residues. Germline values: CDR1 SEHNR, CDR2 FQNEAQ (reference sequence). V lost 1 base and J 10 bases, leaving 10 bases between the germline ends.

This clonotype has a single count. The chain recombines TRBV12-3 or TRBV12-4 with TRBJ1-5; 7 nucleotides agree with TRBD1. J was trimmed by 2 bases and V by 6 bases; bases with no gene match: 13. The length of the CDR3 is 17 residues. The CDR3 sequence: CASRLGDSGAGNQPQHF. In nucleotides, the CDR3 is TGTGCCAGCAGGCTAGGGGACAGTGGTGCAGGCAATCAGCCCCAGCATTTT.

The chain combines TRBV30 with TRBJ1-1, with D unresolved. The CDR3 is 11 amino acids. Between the trimmed V and J ends, which lost 8 bases and 3 bases, there was a span of 10 bases. Germline assignment: CDR1 GTSNPN and CDR2 SVGIG (reference sequence). The CDR3 sequence is CARQLDTEAFF. DNA for the CDR3: TGTGCCCGGCAGTTGGACACTGAAGCTTTCTTT.

The CDR3 nucleotides are TGTGCCAGTAGTGCCCCCGGAAAGCGAGGCACCGGGGAGCTGTTTTTT. This codes for CASSAPGKRGTGELFF. The chain carries TRBV19 and TRBJ2-2, with D uncertain. Germline lookup yields CDR1 LNHDA and CDR2 SQIVND (reference sequence). The CDR3 loop spans 16 amino acids. Between the trimmed V and J ends, which lost 5 bases and 4 bases, there was a span of 17 bases.

J is TRBJ2-5 and V is TRBV12-3 or TRBV12-4; TRBD1 is a possible D gene (5 bases). There are 13 residues in the CDR3. The V end lost 5 bases, the J end lost 1 base, and 8 bases lay between the germline ends. This CDR3 is CASSVRVQETQYF. The CDR3, as DNA: TGTGCCAGCAGTGTCAGGGTCCAAGAGACCCAGTACTTC.

The chain couples TRBV9 to TRBJ1-2; tentatively, D is TRBD1 (5 bases). This CDR3 spans 16 amino acids. Germline CDR1 reads SGDLS; CDR2 reads YYNGEE. V lost 3 bases, J lost 0 bases, and 15 bases lay in between. DNA for the CDR3: TGTGCCAGCAGCGCACAGGAGGCCAACCCTAACTATGGCTACACCTTC. Translated: CASSAQEANPNYGYTF.

J is TRBJ1-3 and V is TRBV9, with D possibly TRBD1 on 5 matching bases. V lost 5 bases, J lost 0 bases, and 12 bases lay in between. Per the germline V gene, CDR1 is SGDLS and CDR2 is YYNGEE. CDR3 length: 15 amino acids. The CDR3 loop reads CASRAGTDSGNTIYF. The CDR3 coding sequence is TGTGCCAGCAGAGCCGGGACGGACTCTGGAAACACCATATATTTT.

The CDR3 loop is CASSLSSAEQFF. The DNA of the CDR3 is TGTGCCAGCAGCTTATCGTCCGCTGAGCAGTTCTTC. This sequence joins TRBV7-6 and TRBJ2-1; D gene ambiguous. CDR1 and CDR2 from the germline V gene are SGHVS and FNYEAQ. V shed 2 bases and J shed 9 bases, with 8 bases lying between them. The CDR3 is made up of 12 amino acids.

The chain uses TRBV7-9 and TRBJ2-5; 9 bases map to TRBD2. The CDR3 spans 13 residues. V shed 7 bases, J shed 5 bases, and the junction held 5 bases outside the gene matches. From germline, CDR1 is SEHNR and CDR2 FQNEAQ (reference sequence). This CDR3 is CASIAGGRETQYF. The CDR3 bases are TGTGCCAGCATCGCGGGGGGGCGGGAGACCCAGTACTTC. The complete variable domain, with remaining parts taken from reference TRBV7-9 and TRBJ2-5, reads DTGVSQNPRHKITKRGQNVTFRCDPISEHNRLYWYRQTLGQGPEFLTYFQNEAQLEKSRLLSDRFSAERPKGSFSTLEIQRTEQGDSAMYLCASIAGGRETQYFGPGTRLLVL.

CDR3: CASSYRGENTGELFF. In nucleotides, the CDR3 is TGTGCCAGCAGTTACCGGGGGGAGAACACCGGGGAGCTGTTTTTT. The chain recombines TRBV6-2 or TRBV6-3 with TRBJ2-2, with TRBD2 matching 7 bases. Germline CDR1 and CDR2: MNHEY and SVGEGT. V gave up 2 bases and J gave up 1 base; unmatched junction bases: 1. The CDR3 has 15 residues.